These 24 T cell receptor beta chains share one sample of origin, sequenced in a study of cytomegalovirus exposure and HLA in healthy donors. Both 60 Vbeta primers and 13 Jbeta primers went into the PCR. Data came from immunoSEQ multiplex PCR; TCRdb stores just in-frame clones and leaves some out. This sample yields over 150,000 clones, of which around 80% are seen a single time; 1% belongs to the top ten. What was sequenced was PBMCs. These receptors were obtained from a woman in her fifties or sixties in good health and CMV-seropositive.

The chain employs TRBV7-2 and TRBJ1-2; D gene unclear. The CDR3 runs 13 residues. Germline CDR1 SGHTA, CDR2 FQGNSA. The germline V and J ends were trimmed by 2 bases and 4 bases, with 8 bases remaining between them. The CDR3 DNA follows: TGTGCCAGCAGCTTACACGGGAGCTATGGCTACACCTTC. This codes for CASSLHGSYGYTF.

The rearrangement joins TRBV2 to TRBJ1-1; D ambiguous. Per the germline V gene, CDR1 is SNHLY and CDR2 is FYNNEI. The CDR3 totals 13 residues. Trimming took off 4 bases at V and 4 bases at J, with 10 bases between the two ends. CDR3 residues: CASSVGLSTEAFF. In DNA, the CDR3 is TGTGCCAGCAGTGTGGGCCTGAGCACTGAAGCTTTCTTT. Full variable domain (outside the CDR3, taken from reference TRBV2 and TRBJ1-1): EPEVTQTPSHQVTQMGQEVILRCVPISNHLYFYWYRQILGQKVEFLVSFYNNEISEKSEIFDDQFSVERPDGSNFTLKIRSTKLEDSAMYFCASSVGLSTEAFFGQGTRLTVV.

This chain links TRBV7-3 with TRBJ2-2; D perhaps matches TRBD1 (6 bases). V lost 5 bases to trimming and J lost 0 bases, with 7 bases between them. CDR1 is SGHTA, CDR2 FQGTGA, per germline. The CDR3 is 14 amino acids. CDR3 residues: CASSRTANTGELFF. The CDR3 DNA sequence: TGTGCCAGCAGCCGGACAGCGAACACCGGGGAGCTGTTTTTT.

This clone was found once. The rearrangement links TRBV4-2 to TRBJ2-5, with D unclear. TRBJ2-7 explains the end of the DNA better; the J call may be wrong. The CDR3 extends over 15 amino acids. Per the germline V gene, CDR1 is LGHNA and CDR2 is YNFKEQ. CDR3 DNA sequence: TGTGCCAGCAGCCAAGGAGGAAACACAAACTACGAGCAGTACTTC. Translated: CASSQGGNTNYEQYF.

The V gene is TRBV9, the J gene TRBJ2-1, with TRBD2 identical over 13 bases. The CDR3 spans 15 residues. From germline, CDR1 is SGDLS and CDR2 YYNGEE. After removal of 4 bases from V and 9 bases from J, the junction contained 7 bases not matched to a gene. This CDR3 is CASSLRTSGSGEQFF. CDR3 DNA sequence: TGTGCCAGCAGCCTACGGACTAGCGGGAGTGGTGAGCAGTTCTTC.

Only one count was recorded for this clone. This rearrangement joins TRBV6-6 to TRBJ2-5; D is uncertain. The assigned J gene may be wrong: the sequence end matches TRBJ2-7 better. The CDR3 is made up of 15 amino acids. Germline V CDR1 and CDR2: MNHNY, SVGAGI (reference sequence). CDR3 bases: TGTGCCAGCAGTTATAGGTCTGATAGCTCCTACGAGCAGTACTTC. Translating it yields CASSYRSDSSYEQYF.

The rearrangement joins TRBV28 to TRBJ2-3; 8 bases line up with TRBD2. The length of the CDR3 is 15 residues. In germline, CDR1 is MDHEN, CDR2 SYDVKM. The ends lost 6 bases at V and 4 bases at J; junction bases unmatched: 9. The CDR3 DNA reads as TGTGCCAGCAGGGGGACTAGATTGGTGGCAGATACGCAGTATTTT. This codes for CASRGTRLVADTQYF.

The rearrangement links TRBV7-2 to TRBJ1-4; D is perhaps TRBD1 (6 bases). V lost 4 bases to trimming and J lost 6 bases, with 15 bases between them. The CDR3 runs 15 residues. Germline lookup yields CDR1 SGHTA and CDR2 FQGNSA. CDR3 in amino acids: CASSYLDRSHEKLFF. In DNA, the CDR3 is TGTGCCAGCAGCTACTTGGACAGAAGCCATGAAAAACTGTTTTTT. Combining the CDR3 with reference TRBV7-2 and TRBJ1-4 gives the whole variable domain GAGVSQSPSNKVTEKGKDVELRCDPISGHTALYWYRQSLGQGLEFLIYFQGNSAPDKSGLPSDRFSAERTGGSVSTLTIQRTQQEDSAVYLCASSYLDRSHEKLFFGSGTQLSVL.

The J gene is TRBJ2-6, the V gene TRBV5-1, with 12 positions matching TRBD1. The CDR3 spans 18 residues. Unmatched junction bases numbered 7, after V lost 4 bases and J lost 2 bases. CDR1 is SGHRS and CDR2 is YFSETQ in the germline V gene. The DNA of the CDR3 is TGCGCCAGCAGCCCTGGGACAGGGGGCTTAGCTGGGGCCAACGTCCTGACTTTC. Its translation: CASSPGTGGLAGANVLTF.

The chain recombines TRBV27 with TRBJ2-1; TRBD2 matches 9 bases. The V segment lost 10 bases and the J segment 1 base; nucleotides outside the gene matches: 11. The CDR3 spans 16 residues. Germline CDR1 and CDR2: MNHEY and SMNVEV (reference sequence). CDR3 in DNA: TGTGCCACTACCGGGGTAGCGGGGGAATCCTACAATGAGCAGTTCTTC. It encodes CATTGVAGESYNEQFF.

This clone was detected only once. The rearrangement links TRBV28 to TRBJ2-7; 9 bases map to TRBD1. The V segment lost 5 bases and the J segment 6 bases; nucleotides outside the gene matches: 11. The germline V gene has CDR1 MDHEN and CDR2 SYDVKM. The CDR3 is made up of 15 amino acids. The CDR3 nucleotides read TGTGCCAGCAGTCCCCCGGGACAGGGCTTTAGCGAGCAGTACTTC. Translated, it gives CASSPPGQGFSEQYF. Supplemented by reference TRBV28 and TRBJ2-7, the full variable domain reads DVKVTQSSRYLVKRTGEKVFLECVQDMDHENMFWYRQDPGLGLRLIYFSYDVKMKEKGDIPEGYSVSREKKERFSLILESASTNQTSMYLCASSPPGQGFSEQYFGPGTRLTVT.

This clone turned up a few times. The chain is built from TRBV5-1 and TRBJ1-1, with D perhaps matching TRBD1 (5 bases). The CDR3 is 12 residues long. V shed 7 bases and J shed 4 bases, with 11 bases lying between them. CDR1 is SGHRS, CDR2 YFSETQ, per germline. CDR3 nucleotides: TGCGCCAGCGCTAGGGGTGGCACTGAAGCTTTCTTT. Protein product: CASARGGTEAFF.

V and J are TRBV29-1 and TRBJ2-1; 8 bases align to TRBD1. J gave up 6 bases and V 8 bases, and 6 bases lay outside the gene matches. The germline V gene encodes CDR1 SQVTM and CDR2 ANQGSEA. The CDR3 spans 12 residues. Written as DNA, the CDR3 is TGCAGCTGGGTCAGGGGGCCCAATGAGCAGTTCTTC. Translated: CSWVRGPNEQFF.

The gene calls are TRBV5-1 and TRBJ1-2; 7 bases align to TRBD1. CDR1 is SGHRS, CDR2 YFSETQ, per germline. Germline trimming cut 5 bases from V and 5 bases from J; bases unmatched to any gene: 9. This CDR3 is 14 amino acids long. The CDR3, as DNA: TGCGCCAGCAGACGGTCCGGGACAGATTATGGCTACACCTTC. Amino acid sequence: CASRRSGTDYGYTF.

This clone was seen just once. The J gene is TRBJ2-1, the V gene TRBV5-5; a possible D gene is TRBD2 (6 bases). Deletions cut 2 bases from V and 3 bases from J, with 12 bases between. Germline V gives CDR1 SGHKS, CDR2 YYEKEE (reference sequence). The CDR3 has 15 amino acids. DNA of the CDR3: TGTGCCAGCAGCTTACGGGAGTATGACTACAATGAGCAGTTCTTC. Translated: CASSLREYDYNEQFF.

The rearrangement joins TRBV7-6 to TRBJ2-1, with a tentative D call TRBD1 (6 bases). From germline, CDR1 is SGHVS and CDR2 FNYEAQ. This CDR3 region has 15 residues. V lost 5 bases and J lost 1, with 12 bases in between. CDR3 bases: TGTGCCAGCAGCCCTACAGGGCTTTCCTACAATGAGCAGTTCTTC. This sequence encodes CASSPTGLSYNEQFF.

V is TRBV4-3 and J is TRBJ2-1, with 9 bases identical to TRBD1. The CDR3 is 16 amino acids. Germline V gives CDR1 LGHNA, CDR2 YSLEER. V dropped 2 bases and J dropped 3; count of bases not matched to a gene: 5. The CDR3 nucleotides read TGCGCCAGCAGCCAAACGGGGACAGGGTACTACAATGAGCAGTTCTTC. Translated: CASSQTGTGYYNEQFF.

The chain carries TRBV14 and TRBJ2-5, with 10 bases identical to TRBD1. Germline-derived CDR1 and CDR2 are SGHDN and FVKESK. The J segment lost 4 bases and the V segment lost 7 bases, leaving 3 bases of the junction unmatched. CDR3 length equals 13 residues. The CDR3 DNA sequence: TGTGCCAGCAACAGGGACAGGGGAGAGACCCAGTACTTC. The encoded protein is CASNRDRGETQYF.

The chain uses TRBV5-8 and TRBJ1-1; D is uncertain. The ends were cut back, 1 base at V and 4 bases at J, with 8 bases in the middle. This CDR3 has 13 amino acids. Per germline, CDR1 SGHTS and CDR2 YDEGEE. The CDR3 bases are TGTGCCAGCAGCTTGAAGCTGCGCACTGAAGCTTTCTTT. It encodes CASSLKLRTEAFF.

The rearrangement links TRBV4-3 to TRBJ1-3; D call uncertain. Per germline, CDR1 LGHNA and CDR2 YSLEER. The ends were cut back, 0 bases at V and 0 bases at J, with 3 bases in the middle. The CDR3 covers 14 residues. The CDR3 sequence is CASSQDSSGNTIYF. In nucleotides, the CDR3 is TGCGCCAGCAGCCAAGACAGCTCTGGAAACACCATATATTTT.

The CDR3 protein is CASSQDQRGADTQYF. The DNA for the CDR3 is TGCGCCAGCAGCCAAGATCAAAGGGGTGCAGATACGCAGTATTTT. The chain employs TRBV4-3 and TRBJ2-3; weak D call: TRBD1 (5 bases). CDR1 is LGHNA and CDR2 is YSLEER in the germline V gene. Trimming left V 0 bases short and J 4 bases short, with 11 bases between. This CDR3 is 15 amino acids long.

The chain joins TRBV6-6 to TRBJ1-1, with 7 bases identical to TRBD1. Germline V CDR1 and CDR2: MNHNY, SVGAGI (reference sequence). With V trimmed by 2 bases and J by 5 bases, 2 bases remained unmatched. This CDR3 is 13 amino acids long. The CDR3 here is CASSYDRVTEAFF. DNA of the CDR3: TGTGCCAGCAGTTACGACAGGGTGACTGAAGCTTTCTTT.

CDR3 nucleotide sequence: TGTGCCAGCATGAGGCCGGGACAGGGCGTCCACGAGCAGTACTTC. Translating gives CASMRPGQGVHEQYF. The chain recombines TRBV5-6 with TRBJ2-7, with 9 bases matching TRBD1. Unmatched junction bases numbered 12, after V lost 6 bases and J lost 5 bases. The CDR3 has 15 residues. The germline V gene has CDR1 SGHDT and CDR2 YYEEEE.

The chain joins TRBV14 to TRBJ2-1; D might be TRBD2 (9 bases). The CDR3 contains 18 residues. CDR1 and CDR2 from the germline V gene are SGHDN and FVKESK. Between the trimmed V and J ends, which lost 4 bases and 10 bases, there was a span of 29 bases. CDR3 protein: CASSLSRGLAGWGREQFF. CDR3 coding DNA: TGTGCCAGCAGCCTCTCCAGGGGGCTAGCGGGATGGGGGAGGGAGCAGTTCTTC.